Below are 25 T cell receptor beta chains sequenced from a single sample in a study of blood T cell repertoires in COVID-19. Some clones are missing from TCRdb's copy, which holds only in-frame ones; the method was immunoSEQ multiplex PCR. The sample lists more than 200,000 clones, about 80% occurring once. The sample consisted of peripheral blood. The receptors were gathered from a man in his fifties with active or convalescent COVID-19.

The CDR3 protein is CASSFGPPQATEAFF. DNA for the CDR3: TGTGCCAGCAGTTTCGGGCCCCCACAGGCCACTGAAGCTTTCTTT. This chain links TRBV28 with TRBJ1-1, with D perhaps matching TRBD1 (5 bases). There are 15 residues in the CDR3. Germline V gene data show CDR1 as MDHEN and CDR2 as SYDVKM. With 3 bases removed from V and 4 bases from J, the gap between germline ends came to 15 bases. The whole variable domain, filled in from reference TRBV28 and TRBJ1-1, reads DVKVTQSSRYLVKRTGEKVFLECVQDMDHENMFWYRQDPGLGLRLIYFSYDVKMKEKGDIPEGYSVSREKKERFSLILESASTNQTSMYLCASSFGPPQATEAFFGQGTRLTVV.

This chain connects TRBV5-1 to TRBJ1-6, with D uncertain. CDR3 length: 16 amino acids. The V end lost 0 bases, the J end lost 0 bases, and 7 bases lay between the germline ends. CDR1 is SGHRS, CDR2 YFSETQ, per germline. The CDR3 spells CASSLDSSSYNSPLHF. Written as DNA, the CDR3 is TGCGCCAGCAGCTTGGACAGTAGCTCCTATAATTCACCCCTCCACTTT.

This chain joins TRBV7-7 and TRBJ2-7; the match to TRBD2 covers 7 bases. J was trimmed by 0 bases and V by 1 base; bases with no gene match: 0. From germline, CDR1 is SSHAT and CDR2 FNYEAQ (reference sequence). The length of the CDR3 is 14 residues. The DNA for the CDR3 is TGTGCCAGCAGCTTAGGGGGGGGCTCCTACGAGCAGTACTTC. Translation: CASSLGGGSYEQYF. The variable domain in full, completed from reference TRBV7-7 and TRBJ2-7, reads GAGVSQSPRYKVTKRGQDVTLRCDPISSHATLYWYQQALGQGPEFLTYFNYEAQPDKSGLPSDRFSAERPEGSISTLTIQRTEQRDSAMYRCASSLGGGSYEQYFGPGTRLTVT.

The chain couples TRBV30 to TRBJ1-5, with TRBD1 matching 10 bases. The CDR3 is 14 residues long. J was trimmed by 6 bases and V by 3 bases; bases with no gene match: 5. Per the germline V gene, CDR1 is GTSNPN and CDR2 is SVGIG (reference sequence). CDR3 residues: CAWSADRGRQPQHF. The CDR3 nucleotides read TGTGCCTGGAGCGCCGACAGGGGGCGTCAGCCCCAGCATTTT.

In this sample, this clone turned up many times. CDR3 loop: CASSGQGLNTEAFF. In DNA form, the CDR3 reads TGTGCCAGCAGCGGACAGGGACTGAACACTGAAGCTTTCTTT. The V and J genes are TRBV9 and TRBJ1-1; 7 bases agree with TRBD1. Looked up from germline, CDR1 is SGDLS and CDR2 is YYNGEE. After removal of 3 bases from V and 0 bases from J, the junction contained 2 bases not matched to a gene. The CDR3 has 14 residues.

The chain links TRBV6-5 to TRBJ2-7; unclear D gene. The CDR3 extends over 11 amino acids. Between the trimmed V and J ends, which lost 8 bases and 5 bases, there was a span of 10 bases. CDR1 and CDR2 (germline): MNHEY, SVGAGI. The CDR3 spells CASSRLDEQYF. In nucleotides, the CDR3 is TGTGCCAGCTCGCGTTTGGACGAGCAGTACTTC.

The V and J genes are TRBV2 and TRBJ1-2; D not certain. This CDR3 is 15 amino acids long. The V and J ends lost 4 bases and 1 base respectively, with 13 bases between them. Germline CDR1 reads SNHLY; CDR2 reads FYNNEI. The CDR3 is CASSVSREINYGYTF. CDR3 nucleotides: TGTGCCAGCAGTGTGTCAAGGGAGATTAACTATGGCTACACCTTC.

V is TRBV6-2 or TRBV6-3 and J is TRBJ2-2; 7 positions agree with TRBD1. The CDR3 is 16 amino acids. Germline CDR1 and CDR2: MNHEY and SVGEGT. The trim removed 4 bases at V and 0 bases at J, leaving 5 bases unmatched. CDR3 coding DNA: TGTGCCAGCAGTTTCCACAGGGGCGCGAACACCGGGGAGCTGTTTTTT. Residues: CASSFHRGANTGELFF.

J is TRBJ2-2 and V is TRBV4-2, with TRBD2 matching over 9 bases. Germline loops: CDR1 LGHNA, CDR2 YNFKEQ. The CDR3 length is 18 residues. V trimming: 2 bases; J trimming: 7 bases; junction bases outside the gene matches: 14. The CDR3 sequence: CASSQMKGSGGLYGELFF. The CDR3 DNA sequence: TGTGCCAGCAGCCAAATGAAAGGTAGCGGGGGACTTTACGGGGAGCTGTTTTTT.

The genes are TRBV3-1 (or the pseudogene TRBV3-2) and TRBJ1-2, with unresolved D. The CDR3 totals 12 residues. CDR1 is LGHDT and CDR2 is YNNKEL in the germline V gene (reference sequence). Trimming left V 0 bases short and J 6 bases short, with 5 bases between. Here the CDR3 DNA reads TGTGCCAGCAGCCAAGACGAGCATGGCTACACCTTC. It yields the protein CASSQDEHGYTF.

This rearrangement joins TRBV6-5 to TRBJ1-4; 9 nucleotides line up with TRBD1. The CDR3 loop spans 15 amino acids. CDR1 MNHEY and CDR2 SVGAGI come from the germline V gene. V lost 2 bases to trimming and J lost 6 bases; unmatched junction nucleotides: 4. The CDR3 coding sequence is TGTGCCAGCAGTTACGTGGGGACAGGGTATGAAAAACTGTTTTTT. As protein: CASSYVGTGYEKLFF.

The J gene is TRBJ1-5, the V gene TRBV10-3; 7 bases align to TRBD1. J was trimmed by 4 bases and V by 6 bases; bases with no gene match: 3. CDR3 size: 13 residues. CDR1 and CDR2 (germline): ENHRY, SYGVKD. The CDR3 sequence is CAISQTGNQPQHF. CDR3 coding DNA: TGTGCCATCAGCCAGACAGGGAATCAGCCCCAGCATTTT.

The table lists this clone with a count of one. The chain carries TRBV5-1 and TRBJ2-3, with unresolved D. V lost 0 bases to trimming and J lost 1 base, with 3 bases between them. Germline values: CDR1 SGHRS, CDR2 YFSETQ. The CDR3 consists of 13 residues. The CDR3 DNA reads TGCGCCAGCAGCTTGGTCGGCACAGATACGCAGTATTTT. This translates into CASSLVGTDTQYF.

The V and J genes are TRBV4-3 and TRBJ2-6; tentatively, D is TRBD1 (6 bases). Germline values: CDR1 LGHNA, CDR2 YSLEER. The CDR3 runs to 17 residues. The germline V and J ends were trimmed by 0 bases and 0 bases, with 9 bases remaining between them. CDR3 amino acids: CASSQDRTDSGANVLTF. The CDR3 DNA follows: TGCGCCAGCAGCCAAGATAGGACAGACTCTGGGGCCAACGTCCTGACTTTC.

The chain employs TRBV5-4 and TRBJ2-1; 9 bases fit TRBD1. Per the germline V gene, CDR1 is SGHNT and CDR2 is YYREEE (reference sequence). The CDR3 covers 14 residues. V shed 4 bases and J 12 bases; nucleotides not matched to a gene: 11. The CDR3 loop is CASSRLGQGQGQFF. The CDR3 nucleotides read TGTGCCAGCAGCCGATTGGGACAGGGACAAGGGCAGTTCTTC. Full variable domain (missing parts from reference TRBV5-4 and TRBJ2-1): ETGVTQSPTHLIKTRGQQVTLRCSSQSGHNTVSWYQQALGQGPQFIFQYYREEENGRGNFPPRFSGLQFPNYSSELNVNALELDDSALYLCASSRLGQGQGQFFGPGTRLTVL.

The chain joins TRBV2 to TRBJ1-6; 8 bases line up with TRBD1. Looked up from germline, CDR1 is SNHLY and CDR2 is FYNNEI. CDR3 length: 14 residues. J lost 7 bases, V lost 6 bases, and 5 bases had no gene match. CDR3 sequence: CASRDRAPNSPLHF. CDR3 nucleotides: TGTGCCAGCAGGGACAGGGCCCCAAATTCACCCCTCCACTTT.

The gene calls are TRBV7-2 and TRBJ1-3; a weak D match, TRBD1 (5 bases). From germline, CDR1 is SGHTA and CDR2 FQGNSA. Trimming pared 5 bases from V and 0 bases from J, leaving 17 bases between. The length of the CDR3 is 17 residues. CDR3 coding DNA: TGTGCCAGCAGCCCACAGACAGAGCTTACCTCTGGAAACACCATATATTTT. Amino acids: CASSPQTELTSGNTIYF.

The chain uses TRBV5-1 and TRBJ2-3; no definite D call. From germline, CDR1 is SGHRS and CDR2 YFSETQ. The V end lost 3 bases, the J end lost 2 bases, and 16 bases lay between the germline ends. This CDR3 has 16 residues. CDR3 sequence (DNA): TGCGCCAGCAGCTCCGACGGTGTAGCAAACACAGATACGCAGTATTTT. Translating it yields CASSSDGVANTDTQYF.

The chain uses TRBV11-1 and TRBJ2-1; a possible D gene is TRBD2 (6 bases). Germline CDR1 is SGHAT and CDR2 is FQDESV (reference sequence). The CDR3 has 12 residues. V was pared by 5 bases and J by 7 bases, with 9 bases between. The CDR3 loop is CASSPAGNEQFF. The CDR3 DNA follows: TGTGCCAGCAGCCCGGCGGGGAATGAGCAGTTCTTC.

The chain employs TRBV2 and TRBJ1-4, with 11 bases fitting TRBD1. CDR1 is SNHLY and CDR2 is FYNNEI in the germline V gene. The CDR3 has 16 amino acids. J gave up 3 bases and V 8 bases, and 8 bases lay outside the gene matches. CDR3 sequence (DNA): TGTGCCAGCGGGGACAGGGGGAGACTTGCTAATGAAAAACTGTTTTTT. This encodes CASGDRGRLANEKLFF.

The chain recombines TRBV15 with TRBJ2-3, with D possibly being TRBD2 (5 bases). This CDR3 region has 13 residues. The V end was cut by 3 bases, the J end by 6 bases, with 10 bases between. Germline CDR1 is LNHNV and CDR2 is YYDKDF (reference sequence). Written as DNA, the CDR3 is TGTGCCACCAGCAGGGGAGAGCGGGATACGCAGTATTTT. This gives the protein CATSRGERDTQYF.

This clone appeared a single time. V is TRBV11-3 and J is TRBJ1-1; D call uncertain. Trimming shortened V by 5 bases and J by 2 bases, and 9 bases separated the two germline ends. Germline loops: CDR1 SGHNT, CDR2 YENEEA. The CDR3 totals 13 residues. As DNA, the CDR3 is TGTGCCAGCAGCGGACTCAGAAACACTGAAGCTTTCTTT. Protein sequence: CASSGLRNTEAFF.

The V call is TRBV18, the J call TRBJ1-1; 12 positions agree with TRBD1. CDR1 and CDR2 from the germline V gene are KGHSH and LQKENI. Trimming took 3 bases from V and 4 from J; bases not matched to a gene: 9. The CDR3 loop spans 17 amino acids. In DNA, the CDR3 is TGTGCCAGCTCACCTGGGACAGGGGGCGCGGGTGTCACTGAAGCTTTCTTT. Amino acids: CASSPGTGGAGVTEAFF.

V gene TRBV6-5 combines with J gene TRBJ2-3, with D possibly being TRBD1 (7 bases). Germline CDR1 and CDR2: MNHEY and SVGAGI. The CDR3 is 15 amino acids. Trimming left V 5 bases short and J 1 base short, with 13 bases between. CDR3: CASSPQGGGTDTQYF. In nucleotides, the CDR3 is TGTGCCAGCAGTCCTCAGGGGGGTGGCACAGATACGCAGTATTTT.

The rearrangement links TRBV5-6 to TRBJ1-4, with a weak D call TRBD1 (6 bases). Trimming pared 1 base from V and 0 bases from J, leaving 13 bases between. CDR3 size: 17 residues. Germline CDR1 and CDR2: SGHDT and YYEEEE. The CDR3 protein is CASSLRGGVTTNEKLFF. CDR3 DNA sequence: TGTGCCAGCAGCTTGAGGGGGGGCGTAACAACTAATGAAAAACTGTTTTTT.